This record covers a single T cell receptor beta chain. The repertoire was sequenced with immunoSEQ multiplex PCR; TCRdb's copy has only in-frame clones and lacks some. In the table there are 700,000 or so clones, 70% to 90% of which are singletons. The CDR3 is 14 residues long. Between the trimmed V and J ends, which lost 3 bases and 4 bases, there was a span of 10 bases. Germline CDR1 and CDR2: ENHRY and SYGVKD. The sample originates from a study of shared T cell receptors in the human thymus. This sample was shared with a second study, whose subject was human thymus T cells.

The origin of this receptor is a girl in the first two years of life with a congenital heart defect. Sequenced input: thymocytes. This chain joins TRBV10-3 and TRBJ1-5; D might be TRBD1 (6 bases). CDR3 bases: TGTGCCATCAGTGACAGGGGCGAAAATCAGCCCCAGCATTTT. Its translation: CAISDRGENQPQHF.